The present entry profiles one TCR beta chain with its context. Its antigen is undetermined. This entry is derived from a study of cytomegalovirus exposure and HLA in healthy donors. Regarding the study as a whole: Rarity marked most TCR sequences, yet some public TCRs occurred in many donors. Reported performance of the classifier showed diagnosis of cytomegalovirus status with high specificity and sensitivity.

Clones were sequenced by immunoSEQ multiplex PCR, and TCRdb holds only the in-frame ones, with some missing. The table includes approximately 280,000 clones, 70% to 90% detected once. Trimming cost V 0 bases and J 3 bases, with 9 bases left between them. The CDR3 covers 14 residues. Germline CDR1 reads KGHSH; CDR2 reads LQKENI. The chain combines TRBV18 with TRBJ2-7; no definite D call. The sequenced sample consisted of PBMCs. The sequence derives from a woman between 18 and 29 years old in good health and CMV-seronegative. The CDR3 bases are TGTGCCAGCTCACCACCCCACTACTACTACGAGCAGTACTTC. Translation: CASSPPHYYYEQYF.